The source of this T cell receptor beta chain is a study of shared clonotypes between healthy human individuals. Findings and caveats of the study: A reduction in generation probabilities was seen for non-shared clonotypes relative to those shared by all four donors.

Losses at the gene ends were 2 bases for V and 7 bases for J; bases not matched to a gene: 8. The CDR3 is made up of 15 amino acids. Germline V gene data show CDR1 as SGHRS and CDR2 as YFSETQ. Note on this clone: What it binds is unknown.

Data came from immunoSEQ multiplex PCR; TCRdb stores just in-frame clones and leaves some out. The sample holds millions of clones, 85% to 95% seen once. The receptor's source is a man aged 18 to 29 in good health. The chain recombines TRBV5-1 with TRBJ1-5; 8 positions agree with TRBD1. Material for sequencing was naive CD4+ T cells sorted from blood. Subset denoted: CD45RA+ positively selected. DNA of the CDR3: TGCGCCAGCAGCTTCGAGGGGGACAGGTCCCAGCCCCAGCATTTT. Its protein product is CASSFEGDRSQPQHF.